This record looks at one TCR beta chain sequence and its context. Here immunoSEQ multiplex PCR was the method, and the copy in TCRdb shows in-frame clones only, minus some. The sample records about 160,000 clones, 70% to 90% being singletons. Trimming removed 2 bases from V and 3 bases from J, with 14 bases in between. Germline V gives CDR1 GTSNPN, CDR2 SVGIG (reference sequence). This CDR3 has 15 amino acids. The data belong to a study of cytotoxic CD8 clonotypes in ibrutinib-treated CLL. Looking at the study overall: Median treatment time before response sampling was over ten months, range 6 to 36.

This receptor was taken from a human donor with chronic lymphocytic leukemia. The chain uses TRBV30 and TRBJ2-1; D not resolved. Sequencing used PBMCs, obtained at disease progression, from a patient treated with ibrutinib. The DNA of the CDR3 is TGTGCCTGGAGTCTCGGGCAGAAGTACTACAATGAGCAGTTCTTC. It codes for CAWSLGQKYYNEQFF.